The 18 T cell receptor beta chains presented below share a single source sample, sequenced in a study of Ad26.COV2.S vaccination and SARS-CoV-2 variants. Libraries were prepared by immunoSEQ multiplex PCR; TCRdb keeps only in-frame clonotypes and omits some of them. The repertoire includes a few hundred thousand clones, over 75% of them detected once, and around 3.6% sits in the top ten. Sample treatment: about 20 received Ad26.COV2.S at low or high dose, single or two shots; 5 received placebo; per-sample allocation not given. On day 63 after the first injection, vaccine and placebo recipients gave samples. The specimen comprised peripheral blood, sampled in a trial of Ad26.COV2.S vaccine versus placebo. Source of these receptors: a person between 18 and 59 years old who received the Ad26.COV2.S COVID-19 vaccine or a placebo.

The chain recombines TRBV9 with TRBJ2-3, with no clear D. Trimming took 0 bases from V and 0 from J, leaving 8 bases between them. The V gene's germline CDR1 is SGDLS and CDR2 YYNGEE. The CDR3 totals 15 residues. The chain's CDR3 is CASSVAVTSTDTQYF. The CDR3, as DNA: TGTGCCAGCAGCGTAGCTGTGACAAGCACAGATACGCAGTATTTT.

The chain carries TRBV7-9 and TRBJ2-7; D gene ambiguous. Germline V lookup: CDR1 SEHNR, CDR2 FQNEAQ (reference sequence). This CDR3 spans 16 amino acids. V gave up 0 bases and J gave up 3 bases, with 15 bases separating them. This chain's CDR3 is CASSLAPGETNYEQYF. The CDR3 bases are TGTGCCAGCAGCTTAGCTCCAGGCGAAACAAACTACGAGCAGTACTTC.

The chain combines TRBV7-9 with TRBJ2-5, with 8 nucleotides matching TRBD1. V was pared by 4 bases and J by 5 bases, with 12 bases of the junction left unmatched. The germline V gene encodes CDR1 SEHNR and CDR2 FQNEAQ (reference sequence). This CDR3 has 16 residues. The CDR3 is CASSSSGQGILETQYF. CDR3 sequence (DNA): TGTGCCAGCAGCTCGTCCGGACAGGGAATTCTGGAGACCCAGTACTTC.

This clone was counted a single time. The DNA of the CDR3 is TGTGCCAGCACCACCAGTAGGGGGGGCGCCTACGAGCAGTACTTC. It translates to CASTTSRGGAYEQYF. The chain employs TRBV7-2 and TRBJ2-7; possible D gene TRBD2, 7 bases. Germline assignment: CDR1 SGHTA and CDR2 FQGNSA. This CDR3 contains 15 residues. Trimming stripped 7 bases from V and 2 bases from J, with 18 bases between.

This clone occurred once. The CDR3 DNA reads as TGTGCCAGCAGCCTTCCGACTAGCGGGGGCCCCTACGAGCAGTACTTC. Translating it yields CASSLPTSGGPYEQYF. The chain recombines TRBV7-2 with TRBJ2-7; 12 bases fit TRBD2. The CDR3 runs 16 residues. CDR1 is SGHTA, CDR2 FQGNSA, per germline. V was clipped by 5 bases and J by 2 bases; unmatched bases: 7.

The rearrangement links TRBV9 to TRBJ1-1; 7 bases agree with TRBD1. The CDR3 has 16 amino acids. Trimming removed 4 bases from V and 1 base from J; junction bases left unmatched: 10. Germline V gives CDR1 SGDLS, CDR2 YYNGEE. CDR3 residues: CASSPQGVLGNTEAFF. The CDR3 bases are TGTGCCAGCAGCCCCCAGGGGGTTCTTGGGAACACTGAAGCTTTCTTT.

The rearrangement joins TRBV7-9 to TRBJ2-7; unclear D gene. Germline values: CDR1 SEHNR, CDR2 FQNEAQ (reference sequence). V shed 6 bases and J shed 3 bases, with 6 bases lying between them. This CDR3 region has 11 residues. For the CDR3, the DNA is TGTGCCAGCAGTCAGATCTACGAGCAGTACTTC. It yields the protein CASSQIYEQYF.

The sample holds one count of this clone. The chain has TRBV5-8 and TRBJ1-6; D is unclear. Looked up from germline, CDR1 is SGHTS and CDR2 is YDEGEE. Trimming shortened V by 3 bases and J by 13 bases, and 17 bases separated the two germline ends. The CDR3 consists of 14 residues. CDR3 sequence: CASSSPSRVSPLHF. The CDR3 nucleotides read TGTGCCAGCAGCTCGCCTAGTAGGGTCTCTCCCCTCCACTTT.

The V gene is TRBV5-4, the J gene TRBJ2-6; D remains unclear. Deletions cut 4 bases from V and 13 bases from J, with 12 bases between. The CDR3 runs 12 residues. Germline V lookup: CDR1 SGHNT, CDR2 YYREEE (reference sequence). In DNA form, the CDR3 reads TGTGCCAGCAGCACGGACCTCAGTGTCCTGACTTTC. Translating gives CASSTDLSVLTF.

J is TRBJ1-2 and V is TRBV29-1; perhaps TRBD1 as D (5 bases). Trimming cost V 5 bases and J 1 base, with 11 bases left between them. The germline V gene encodes CDR1 SQVTM and CDR2 ANQGSEA. The CDR3 is 13 residues long. CDR3 amino acids: CSVRGRLNYGYTF. For the CDR3, the DNA is TGCAGCGTTCGGGGGAGACTTAACTATGGCTACACCTTC.

The chain recombines TRBV30 with TRBJ1-1, with D unclear. Germline V gene lookup returns CDR1 GTSNPN and CDR2 SVGIG (reference sequence). This CDR3 region has 16 residues. Trimming took off 1 base at V and 7 bases at J, with 22 bases between the two ends. The CDR3 bases are TGTGCCTGGAGTGCCATTATCAGTCATTACACGGGTGAAGCTTTCTTT. Translation: CAWSAIISHYTGEAFF. The variable domain in full, with the rest retrieved from reference TRBV30 and TRBJ1-1, is SQTIHQWPATLVQPVGSPLSLECTVEGTSNPNLYWYRQAAGRGLQLLFYSVGIGQISSEVPQNLSASRPQDRQFILSSKKLLLSDSGFYLCAWSAIISHYTGEAFFGQGTRLTVV.

This chain connects TRBV12-5 to TRBJ1-6; D unclear. Germline-derived CDR1 and CDR2 are LGHNT and FRNRAP. The CDR3 is made up of 14 amino acids. V was cut by 4 bases and J by 3 bases, with 7 bases left in between. CDR3 residues: CASGSRDYNSPLHF. CDR3 coding DNA: TGTGCTAGTGGTTCGCGGGACTATAATTCACCCCTCCACTTT.

The chain uses TRBV7-2 and TRBJ1-1; 9 nucleotides line up with TRBD1. This CDR3 is built from 15 residues. Trimming cost V 3 bases and J 6 bases; bases outside gene matches: 8. Germline CDR1 is SGHTA and CDR2 is FQGNSA. The CDR3 nucleotides are TGTGCCAGCAGCTTTACCGTACAGGGGGCGTCTGAAGCTTTCTTT. Protein product: CASSFTVQGASEAFF.

The V gene is TRBV9, the J gene TRBJ2-5; D possibly uses TRBD1 or TRBD2 (5 bases each). V lost 0 bases and J lost 1, with 10 bases in between. Germline V CDR1 and CDR2: SGDLS, YYNGEE. The CDR3 spans 15 residues. This CDR3 reads CASSVAGTLQETQYF. As DNA, the CDR3 is TGTGCCAGCAGCGTAGCTGGGACCCTCCAAGAGACCCAGTACTTC.

The V gene is TRBV6-5, the J gene TRBJ1-1; D uncertain. This CDR3 has 16 residues. Germline CDR1 reads MNHEY; CDR2 reads SVGAGI. Trimming stripped 4 bases from V and 1 base from J, with 16 bases between. CDR3 loop: CASSSEPPGRNTEAFF. CDR3 nucleotide sequence: TGTGCCAGCAGTTCCGAACCCCCTGGACGGAACACTGAAGCTTTCTTT.

The gene calls are TRBV19 and TRBJ2-7, with D possibly being TRBD2 (6 bases). The V gene lost 6 bases and the J gene lost 6 bases, with 15 bases spanning the gap. Germline values: CDR1 LNHDA, CDR2 SQIVND (reference sequence). This CDR3 has 13 amino acids. CDR3 nucleotide sequence: TGTGCCAGTAGCAGCCCGGGGACTCGCGAGCAGTACTTC. This gives the protein CASSSPGTREQYF.

This rearrangement joins TRBV3-1 (or the pseudogene TRBV3-2) to TRBJ2-5; D ambiguous. This CDR3 region has 12 residues. Trimming took 3 bases from V and 4 from J, leaving 6 bases between them. In germline, CDR1 is LGHDT, CDR2 YNNKEL (reference sequence). Here the CDR3 DNA reads TGTGCCAGCAGCCACGCTTTAGAGACCCAGTACTTC. This translates into CASSHALETQYF.

This chain connects TRBV14 to TRBJ2-7; TRBD1 aligns across 9 bases. Germline CDR1 and CDR2: SGHDN and FVKESK. V lost 2 bases to trimming and J lost 6 bases; unmatched junction nucleotides: 5. The CDR3 consists of 14 residues. The CDR3 sequence: CASSQNRQGVEQYF. The DNA for the CDR3 is TGTGCCAGCAGCCAAAACCGACAGGGGGTCGAGCAGTACTTC.